The clone carrying this T cell receptor (beta chain) showed up many times. This sample was included in a study of patients with pleural tuberculosis. TCRdb re-called the reads through MiXCR, storing one row per CDR3 protein. The sample records some 48,000 distinct CDR3 sequences, less than 9.5% being singletons. V trimming: 6 bases; J trimming: 8 bases; junction bases outside the gene matches: 14. The germline V gene encodes CDR1 PRHDT and CDR2 FYEKMQ (reference sequence). This CDR3 has 16 amino acids. This chain links TRBV13 with TRBJ1-4; 8 bases are shared with TRBD1. This sequence was found in a human donor with pleural tuberculosis. The CDR3 here is CASRLGLQGTGEKLFF. The CDR3 DNA reads TGTGCCAGCAGGTTGGGCCTGCAGGGGACAGGCGAAAAACTGTTTTTT.